This T cell receptor beta chain was sequenced for a study of OX40 agonist ivuxolimab in advanced cancers. Study-wide findings and caveats: Doses of 0.1 to 3.0 mg/kg were accompanied by clonal expansion of CD4+ and CD8+ blood T cells by week 6. Researchers report that CD8+ T cells had, on average, more expanded clones than CD4+.

The repertoire was sequenced with immunoSEQ multiplex PCR; TCRdb's copy has only in-frame clones and lacks some. This sample has over 95,000 clones, with roughly nine tenths found just once. CDR1 is SQVTM and CDR2 is ANQGSEA in the germline V gene. V gave up 5 bases and J gave up 2 bases; unmatched junction bases: 0. The CDR3 extends over 12 amino acids. In regard to this clone: Its target is not known.

This chain connects TRBV29-1 to TRBJ2-7, with 10 bases fitting TRBD2. The receptor comes from an adult with an advanced solid tumor such as melanoma, head and neck, liver or kidney cancer. The sample consisted of CD4+ or CD8+ T cells sorted from blood, taken in a trial of the OX40 agonist ivuxolimab. As DNA, the CDR3 is TGCAGCGTTCTAGCGGGAGCCTACGAGCAGTACTTC. Protein product: CSVLAGAYEQYF.